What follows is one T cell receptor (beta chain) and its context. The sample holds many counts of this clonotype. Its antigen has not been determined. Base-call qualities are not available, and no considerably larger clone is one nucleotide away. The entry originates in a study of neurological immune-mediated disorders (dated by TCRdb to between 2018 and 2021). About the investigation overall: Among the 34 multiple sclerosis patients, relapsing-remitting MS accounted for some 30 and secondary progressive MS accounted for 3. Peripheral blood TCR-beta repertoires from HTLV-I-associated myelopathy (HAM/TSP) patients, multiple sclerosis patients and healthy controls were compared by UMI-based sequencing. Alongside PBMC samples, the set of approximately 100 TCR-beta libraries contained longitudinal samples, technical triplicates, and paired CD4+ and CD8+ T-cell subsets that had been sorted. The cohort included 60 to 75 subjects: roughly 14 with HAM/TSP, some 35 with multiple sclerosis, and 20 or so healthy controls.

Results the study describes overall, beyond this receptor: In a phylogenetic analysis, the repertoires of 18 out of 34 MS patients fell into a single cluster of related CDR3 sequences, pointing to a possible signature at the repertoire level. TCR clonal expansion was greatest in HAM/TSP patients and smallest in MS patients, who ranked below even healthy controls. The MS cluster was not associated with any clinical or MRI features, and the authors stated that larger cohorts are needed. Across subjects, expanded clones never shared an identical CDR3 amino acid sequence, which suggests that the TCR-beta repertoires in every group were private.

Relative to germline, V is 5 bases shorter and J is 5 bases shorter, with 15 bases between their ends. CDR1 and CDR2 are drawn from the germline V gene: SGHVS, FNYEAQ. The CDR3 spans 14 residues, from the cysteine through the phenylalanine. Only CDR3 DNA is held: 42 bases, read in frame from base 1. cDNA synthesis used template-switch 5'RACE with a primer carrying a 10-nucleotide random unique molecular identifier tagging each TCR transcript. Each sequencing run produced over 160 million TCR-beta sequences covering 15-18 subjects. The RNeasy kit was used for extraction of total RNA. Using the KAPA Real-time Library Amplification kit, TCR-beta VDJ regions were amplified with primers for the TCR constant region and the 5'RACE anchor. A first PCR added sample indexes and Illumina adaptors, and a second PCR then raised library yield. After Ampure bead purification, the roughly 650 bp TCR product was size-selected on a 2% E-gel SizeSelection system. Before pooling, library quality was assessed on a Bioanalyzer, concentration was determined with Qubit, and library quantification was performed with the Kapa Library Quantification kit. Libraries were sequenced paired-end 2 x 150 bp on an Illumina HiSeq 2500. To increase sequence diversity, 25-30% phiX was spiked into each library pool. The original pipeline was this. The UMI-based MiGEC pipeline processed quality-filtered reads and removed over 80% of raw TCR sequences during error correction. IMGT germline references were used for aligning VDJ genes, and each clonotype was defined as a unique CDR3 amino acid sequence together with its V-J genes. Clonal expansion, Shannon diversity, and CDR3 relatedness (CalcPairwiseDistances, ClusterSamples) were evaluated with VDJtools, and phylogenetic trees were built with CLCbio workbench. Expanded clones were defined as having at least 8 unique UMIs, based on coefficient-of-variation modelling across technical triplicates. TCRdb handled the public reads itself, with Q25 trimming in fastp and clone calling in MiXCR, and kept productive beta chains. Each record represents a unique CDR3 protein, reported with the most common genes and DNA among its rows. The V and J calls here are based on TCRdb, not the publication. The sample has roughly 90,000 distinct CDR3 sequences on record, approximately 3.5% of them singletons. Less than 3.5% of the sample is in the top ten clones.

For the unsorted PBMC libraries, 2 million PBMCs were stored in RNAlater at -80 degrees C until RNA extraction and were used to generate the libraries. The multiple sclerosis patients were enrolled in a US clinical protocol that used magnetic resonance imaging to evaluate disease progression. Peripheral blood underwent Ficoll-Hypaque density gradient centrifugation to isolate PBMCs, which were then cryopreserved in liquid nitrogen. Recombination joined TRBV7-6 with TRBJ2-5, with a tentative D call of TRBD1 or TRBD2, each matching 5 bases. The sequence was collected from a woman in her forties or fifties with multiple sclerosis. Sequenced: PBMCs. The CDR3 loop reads CASSPGLGAETQYF. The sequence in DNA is TGTGCCAGCAGCCCCGGTCTCGGGGCGGAGACCCAGTACTTC.